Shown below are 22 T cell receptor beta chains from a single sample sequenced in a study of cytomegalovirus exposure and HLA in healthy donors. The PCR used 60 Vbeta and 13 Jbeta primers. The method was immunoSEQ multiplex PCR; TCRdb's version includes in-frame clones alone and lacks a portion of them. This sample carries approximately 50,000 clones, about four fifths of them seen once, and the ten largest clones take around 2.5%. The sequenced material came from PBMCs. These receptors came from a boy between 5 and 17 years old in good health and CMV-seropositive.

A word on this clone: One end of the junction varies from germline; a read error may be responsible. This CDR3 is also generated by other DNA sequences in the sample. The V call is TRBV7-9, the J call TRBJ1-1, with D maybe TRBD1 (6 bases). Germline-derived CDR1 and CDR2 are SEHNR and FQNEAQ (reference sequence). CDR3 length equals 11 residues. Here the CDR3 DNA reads TGTGCCCTCGGGAGGGACACTGAAGCCTTCTTT. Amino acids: CALGRDTEAFF.

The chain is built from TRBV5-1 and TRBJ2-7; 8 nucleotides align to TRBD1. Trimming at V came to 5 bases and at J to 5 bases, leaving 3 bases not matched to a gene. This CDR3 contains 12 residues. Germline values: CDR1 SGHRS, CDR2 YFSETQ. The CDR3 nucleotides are TGCGCCAGCAGTCTACAGGGGGACGAGCAGTACTTC. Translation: CASSLQGDEQYF.

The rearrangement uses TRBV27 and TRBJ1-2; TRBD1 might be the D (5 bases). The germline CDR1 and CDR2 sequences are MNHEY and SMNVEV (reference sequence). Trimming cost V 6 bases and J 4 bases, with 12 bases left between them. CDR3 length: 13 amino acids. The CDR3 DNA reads TGTGCCAGCAGCCTCGGGGGTCTCTATGGCTACACCTTC. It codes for CASSLGGLYGYTF.

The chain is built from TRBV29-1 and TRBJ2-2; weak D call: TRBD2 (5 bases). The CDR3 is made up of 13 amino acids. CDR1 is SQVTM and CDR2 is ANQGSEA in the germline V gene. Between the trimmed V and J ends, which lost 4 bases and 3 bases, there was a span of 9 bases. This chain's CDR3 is CSVGTEDTGELFF. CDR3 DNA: TGCAGCGTTGGGACGGAGGACACCGGGGAGCTGTTTTTT.

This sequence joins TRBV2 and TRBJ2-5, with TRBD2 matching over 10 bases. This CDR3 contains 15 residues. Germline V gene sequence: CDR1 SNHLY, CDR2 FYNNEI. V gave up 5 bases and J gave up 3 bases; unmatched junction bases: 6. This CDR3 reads CASSNVGLAEETQYF. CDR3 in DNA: TGTGCCAGCAGTAATGTAGGACTAGCGGAAGAGACCCAGTACTTC. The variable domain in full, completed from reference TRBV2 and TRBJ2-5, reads EPEVTQTPSHQVTQMGQEVILRCVPISNHLYFYWYRQILGQKVEFLVSFYNNEISEKSEIFDDQFSVERPDGSNFTLKIRSTKLEDSAMYFCASSNVGLAEETQYFGPGTRLLVL.

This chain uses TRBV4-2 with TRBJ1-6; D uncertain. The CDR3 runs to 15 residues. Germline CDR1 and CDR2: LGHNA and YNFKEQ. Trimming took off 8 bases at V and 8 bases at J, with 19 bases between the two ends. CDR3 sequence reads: CASRYETAGDSPLHF. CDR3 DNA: TGTGCCAGCCGCTACGAAACGGCGGGCGATTCACCCCTCCACTTT.

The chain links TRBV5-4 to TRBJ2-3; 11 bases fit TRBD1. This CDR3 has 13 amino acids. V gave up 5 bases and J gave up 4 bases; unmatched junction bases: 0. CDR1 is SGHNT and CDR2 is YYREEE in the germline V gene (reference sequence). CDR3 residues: CASRGQGADTQYF. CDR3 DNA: TGTGCCAGCAGGGGACAGGGGGCAGATACGCAGTATTTT. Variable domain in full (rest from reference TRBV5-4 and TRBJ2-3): ETGVTQSPTHLIKTRGQQVTLRCSSQSGHNTVSWYQQALGQGPQFIFQYYREEENGRGNFPPRFSGLQFPNYSSELNVNALELDDSALYLCASRGQGADTQYFGPGTRLTVL.

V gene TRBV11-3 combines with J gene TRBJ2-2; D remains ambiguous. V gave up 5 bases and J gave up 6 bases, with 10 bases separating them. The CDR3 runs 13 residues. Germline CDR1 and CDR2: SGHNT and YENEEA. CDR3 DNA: TGTGCCAGCAGCCCGAGGTACGCCGGGGAGCTGTTTTTT. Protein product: CASSPRYAGELFF.

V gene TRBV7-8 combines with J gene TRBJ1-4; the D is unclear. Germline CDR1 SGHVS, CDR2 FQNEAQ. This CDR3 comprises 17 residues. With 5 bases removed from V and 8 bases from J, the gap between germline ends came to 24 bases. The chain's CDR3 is CASSPSLVKKPREKLFF. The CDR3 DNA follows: TGTGCCAGCAGCCCGTCCTTAGTAAAGAAGCCGCGCGAAAAACTGTTTTTT.

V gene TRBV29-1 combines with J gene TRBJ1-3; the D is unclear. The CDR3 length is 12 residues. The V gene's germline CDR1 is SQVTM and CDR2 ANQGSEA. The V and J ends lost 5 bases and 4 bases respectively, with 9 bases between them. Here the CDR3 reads CSVSSGGNTIYF. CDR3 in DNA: TGCAGCGTTTCTTCGGGGGGAAACACCATATATTTT.

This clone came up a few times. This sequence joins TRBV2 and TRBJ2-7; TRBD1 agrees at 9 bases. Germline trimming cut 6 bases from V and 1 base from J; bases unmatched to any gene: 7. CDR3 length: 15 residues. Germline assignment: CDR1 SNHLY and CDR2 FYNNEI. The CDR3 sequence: CASSQAGTGSYEQYF. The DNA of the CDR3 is TGTGCCAGCAGCCAGGCGGGGACAGGGTCCTACGAGCAGTACTTC.

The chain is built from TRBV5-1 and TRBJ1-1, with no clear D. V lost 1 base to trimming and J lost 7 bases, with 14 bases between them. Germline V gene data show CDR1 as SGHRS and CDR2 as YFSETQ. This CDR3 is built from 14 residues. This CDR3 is CASSLSGGKVEAFF. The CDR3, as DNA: TGCGCCAGCAGCTTGTCGGGAGGGAAGGTTGAAGCTTTCTTT.

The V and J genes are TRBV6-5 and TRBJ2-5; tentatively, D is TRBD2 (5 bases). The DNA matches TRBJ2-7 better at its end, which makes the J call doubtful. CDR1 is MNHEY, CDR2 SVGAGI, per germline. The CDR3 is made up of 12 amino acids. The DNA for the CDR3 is TGTGCCAGCACCCAGCGAGGGCCCGAGCAGTACTTC. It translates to CASTQRGPEQYF.

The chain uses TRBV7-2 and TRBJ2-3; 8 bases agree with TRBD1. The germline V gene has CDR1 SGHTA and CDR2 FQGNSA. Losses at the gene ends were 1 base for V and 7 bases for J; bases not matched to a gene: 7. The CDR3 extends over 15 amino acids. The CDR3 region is CASSLGGTGTYTQYF. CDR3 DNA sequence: TGTGCCAGCAGCTTAGGGGGGACAGGAACCTATACGCAGTATTTT.

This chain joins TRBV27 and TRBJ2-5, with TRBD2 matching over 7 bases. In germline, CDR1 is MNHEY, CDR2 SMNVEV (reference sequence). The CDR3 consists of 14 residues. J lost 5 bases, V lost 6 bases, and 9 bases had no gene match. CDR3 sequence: CASRWDYSGETQYF. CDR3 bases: TGTGCCAGCAGGTGGGACTACAGCGGGGAGACCCAGTACTTC.

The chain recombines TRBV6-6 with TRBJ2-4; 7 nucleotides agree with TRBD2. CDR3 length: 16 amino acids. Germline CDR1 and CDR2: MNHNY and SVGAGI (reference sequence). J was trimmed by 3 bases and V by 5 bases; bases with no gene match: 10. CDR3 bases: TGTGCCAGCAGTGGTTGGACTAGGAAAGTCAAAAACATTCAGTACTTC. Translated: CASSGWTRKVKNIQYF.

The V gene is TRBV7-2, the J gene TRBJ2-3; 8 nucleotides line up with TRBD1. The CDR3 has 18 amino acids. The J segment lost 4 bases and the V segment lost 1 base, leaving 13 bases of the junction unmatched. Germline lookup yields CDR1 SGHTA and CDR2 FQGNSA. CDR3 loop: CASSLVHISRGRADTQYF. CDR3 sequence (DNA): TGTGCCAGCAGCTTAGTTCATATTAGCAGGGGGCGGGCAGATACGCAGTATTTT.

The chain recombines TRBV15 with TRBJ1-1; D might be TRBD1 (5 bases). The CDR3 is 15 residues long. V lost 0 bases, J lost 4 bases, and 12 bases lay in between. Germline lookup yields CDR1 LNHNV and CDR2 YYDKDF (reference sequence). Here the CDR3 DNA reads TGTGCCACCAGCAGAGAGGACGGGGGGAGCACTGAAGCTTTCTTT. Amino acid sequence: CATSREDGGSTEAFF.

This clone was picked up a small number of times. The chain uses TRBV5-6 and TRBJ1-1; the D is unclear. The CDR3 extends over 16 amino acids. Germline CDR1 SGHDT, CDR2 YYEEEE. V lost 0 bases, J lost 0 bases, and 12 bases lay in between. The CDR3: CASSLGSAAMNTEAFF. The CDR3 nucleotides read TGTGCCAGCAGCTTGGGGAGCGCAGCAATGAACACTGAAGCTTTCTTT.

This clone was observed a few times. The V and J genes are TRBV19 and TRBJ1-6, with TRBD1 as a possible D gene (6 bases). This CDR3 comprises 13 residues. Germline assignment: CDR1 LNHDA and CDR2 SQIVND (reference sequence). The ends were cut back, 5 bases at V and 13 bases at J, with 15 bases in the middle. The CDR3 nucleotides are TGTGCCAGTAGTGAGGGGGATGTTGGGCCCCTCCACTTT. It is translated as CASSEGDVGPLHF.

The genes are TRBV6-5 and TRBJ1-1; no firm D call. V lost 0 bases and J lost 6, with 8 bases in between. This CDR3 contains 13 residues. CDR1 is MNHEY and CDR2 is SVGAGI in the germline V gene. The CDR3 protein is CASSYSEVSEAFF. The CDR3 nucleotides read TGTGCCAGCAGTTACTCCGAGGTCTCTGAAGCTTTCTTT.

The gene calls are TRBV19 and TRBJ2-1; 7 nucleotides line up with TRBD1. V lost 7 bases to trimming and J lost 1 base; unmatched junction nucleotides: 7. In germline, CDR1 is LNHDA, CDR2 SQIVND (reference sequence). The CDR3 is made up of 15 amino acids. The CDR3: CASTIQGLSYNEQFF. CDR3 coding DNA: TGTGCCAGTACGATACAGGGGCTTTCCTACAATGAGCAGTTCTTC.